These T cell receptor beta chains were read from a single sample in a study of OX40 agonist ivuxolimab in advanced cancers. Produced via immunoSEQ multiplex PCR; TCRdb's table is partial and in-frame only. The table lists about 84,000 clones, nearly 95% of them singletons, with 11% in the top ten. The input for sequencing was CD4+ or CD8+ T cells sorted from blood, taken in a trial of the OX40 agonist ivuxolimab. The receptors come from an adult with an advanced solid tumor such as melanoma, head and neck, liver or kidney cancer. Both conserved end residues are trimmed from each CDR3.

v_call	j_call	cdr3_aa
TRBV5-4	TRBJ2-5	ASSSNRVGETQY
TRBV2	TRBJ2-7	ASSEADTGRTYEQY
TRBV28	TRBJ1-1	ASSLSGVDYTEAF
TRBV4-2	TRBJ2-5	ASSQEGQQETQY
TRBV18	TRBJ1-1	ASSPGTGINTEAF
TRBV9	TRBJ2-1	ASREGSGSTNEQF
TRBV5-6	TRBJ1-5	ASSLGRVTANQPQH
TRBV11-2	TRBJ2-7	ASSRGQNYEQY
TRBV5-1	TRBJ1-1	ASSMNTEAF
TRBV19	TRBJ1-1	ASSIFALGTEAF
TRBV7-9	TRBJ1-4	ASSLTENEKLF
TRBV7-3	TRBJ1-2	ASSFCWDGYT
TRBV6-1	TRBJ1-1	ASSEMGAEAF
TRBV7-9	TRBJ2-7	ASSLEGQVYEQY
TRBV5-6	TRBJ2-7	ASSPTRNDLGEQY
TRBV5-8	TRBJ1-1	ASTPGGTEAF
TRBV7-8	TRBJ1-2	ASSFLAYGYT
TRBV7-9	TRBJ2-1	ASSLAAGGSNNEQF
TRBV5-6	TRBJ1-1	ASSLGYTEAF
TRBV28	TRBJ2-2	ASRTGLAGWTGELF
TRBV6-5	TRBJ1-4	ASSFDRDRRGEKLF
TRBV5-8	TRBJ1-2	ASSRDSETKGYGYT
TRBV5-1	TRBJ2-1	ASSWGTSGSLNEQF
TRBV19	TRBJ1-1	ASSMAGWDTEAF
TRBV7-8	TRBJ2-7	ASSLEASGRLEGEQY
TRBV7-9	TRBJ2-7	ASSLWGGQITYEQY
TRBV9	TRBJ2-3	ASSGGGGETDTQY
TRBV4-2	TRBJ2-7	ASSSGLDEQY
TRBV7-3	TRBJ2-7	ASSFTRRRYEQY
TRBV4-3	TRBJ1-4	ASSQNYRDRGEKLF
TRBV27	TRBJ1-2	ASSPRDRVSGYT
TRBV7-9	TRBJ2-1	ASSPGRVFEQF
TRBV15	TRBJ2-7	ATSPTDSSYEQY
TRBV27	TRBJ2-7	ASSLGLYSYEQY
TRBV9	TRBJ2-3	ASSPEWGRVGDTQY